A selection of T cell receptor beta chains follows, all from one sample in a study of vaccination effects on CD4 cells after COVID-19. Method: immunoSEQ multiplex PCR; TCRdb's copy keeps in-frame clones and lacks some. Of tens of thousands of clones in the sample, approximately 70% were seen once. These TCRs are of unknown antigen specificity. This material consisted of CD4+ T cells from PBMCs cultured with SARS-CoV-2 spike peptides, taken before COVID-19 vaccination. The receptor set was obtained from a human donor who had a prior SARS-CoV-2 infection. Each CDR3 is given with its conserved first and last residue. The D gene is left open where the match is weak. Some rows mark clone size as missing; the rest say once, few, many or name a class of expanded clone.

j_gene	d_gene	v_gene	abundance	CDR3aa	CDR3nt
TRBJ1-6	TRBD1	TRBV7-8	NA	CASSRQGNYNSPLHF	TGTGCCAGCAGCCGACAGGGGAACTATAATTCACCCCTCCACTTT
TRBJ1-1	NA	TRBV7-2	NA	CASSLGGGLGTEAFF	TGTGCCAGCAGCTTAGGAGGAGGGTTGGGCACTGAAGCTTTCTTT
TRBJ2-1	TRBD2	TRBV4-1	NA	CASSQDLTSIYNEQFF	TGCGCCAGCAGCCAAGATTTGACTAGCATCTACAATGAGCAGTTCTTC
TRBJ1-2	NA	TRBV30	once	CAWSVVVSYTF	TGTGCCTGGAGTGTAGTGGTTAGCTACACCTTC
TRBJ1-3	NA	TRBV5-1	NA	CASSLVGAGNTIYF	TGCGCCAGCAGCTTGGTAGGGGCCGGAAACACCATATATTTT
TRBJ2-2	TRBD2	TRBV6-2/TRBV6-3	few	CASSWTIVSGRVNTGELFF	TGTGCCAGCAGTTGGACGATAGTAAGCGGGAGGGTGAACACCGGGGAGCTGTTTTTT
TRBJ2-6	TRBD1	TRBV28	NA	CASSPLSGGAGANVLTF	TGTGCCAGCAGTCCCCTCTCAGGGGGAGCTGGGGCCAACGTCCTGACTTTC
TRBJ2-7	NA	TRBV4-1	NA	CASSQVATEAYEQYF	TGCGCCAGCAGCCAAGTCGCGACGGAAGCCTACGAGCAGTACTTC
TRBJ1-4	TRBD1	TRBV7-2	NA	CASSSRQGGNLFF	TGTGCCAGCAGCTCGCGACAGGGTGGTAATTTGTTTTTT
TRBJ1-3	TRBD1	TRBV3-1/TRBV3-2	NA	CASSQWGFLRGSGNTIYF	TGTGCCAGCAGCCAGTGGGGGTTTCTCAGGGGGTCTGGAAACACCATATATTTT
TRBJ2-7	NA	TRBV2	NA	CASREQDYEQYF	TGTGCCAGCAGAGAACAGGACTACGAGCAGTACTTC
TRBJ2-3	NA	TRBV5-4	NA	CASSLGRRTSTDTQYF	TGTGCCAGCAGCTTGGGCAGGAGAACTAGCACAGATACGCAGTATTTT
TRBJ1-2	NA	TRBV6-2/TRBV6-3	NA	CASSYWESNGYTF	TGTGCCAGCAGTTACTGGGAAAGTAATGGCTACACCTTC
TRBJ2-3	TRBD1	TRBV10-3	NA	CAISESWDRGRDTQYF	TGTGCCATCAGTGAGTCATGGGACAGGGGGCGTGATACGCAGTATTTT
TRBJ2-1	NA	TRBV9	NA	CASSGSWQGRYNEQFF	TGTGCCAGCAGCGGTAGCTGGCAGGGGCGCTACAATGAGCAGTTCTTC
TRBJ2-5	NA	TRBV10-3	NA	CAISEQVGFQETQYF	TGTGCCATCAGTGAACAGGTGGGGTTCCAAGAGACCCAGTACTTC
TRBJ2-1	NA	TRBV11-2	NA	CASSLFFGQGPNNEQFF	TGTGCCAGCAGCTTATTCTTCGGTCAGGGGCCGAACAATGAGCAGTTCTTC
TRBJ2-1	NA	TRBV18	once	CASSLPGGGRSYNEQFF	TGTGCCAGCTCACTCCCCGGGGGCGGACGGTCCTACAATGAGCAGTTCTTC
TRBJ2-3	NA	TRBV27	NA	CASSFRGTDTQYF	TGTGCCAGCAGTTTTCGGGGCACAGATACGCAGTATTTT
TRBJ2-5	NA	TRBV5-1	once	CASSGPTQETQYF	TGCGCCAGCAGCGGGCCGACCCAAGAGACCCAGTACTTC
TRBJ2-7	NA	TRBV7-9	NA	CASTHTGGGGYEQYF	TGTGCCAGCACCCACACAGGGGGGGGCGGGTACGAGCAGTACTTC
TRBJ2-5	NA	TRBV2	few	CASSWATGQTQYF	TGTGCCAGCAGTTGGGCCACCGGGCAGACCCAGTACTTC
TRBJ1-2	NA	TRBV6-5	NA	CASSYDRTYGYTF	TGTGCCAGCAGTTATGACAGAACCTATGGCTACACCTTC
TRBJ2-7	NA	TRBV7-9	NA	CASSYRTALNYEQYF	TGTGCCAGCAGCTATCGGACAGCCTTAAACTACGAGCAGTACTTC
TRBJ1-2	TRBD1	TRBV19	NA	CASSTLQGVRDGYTF	TGTGCCAGTAGTACACTTCAGGGGGTTCGGGATGGCTACACCTTC
TRBJ2-7	TRBD1	TRBV30	NA	CAWSVKGARDEQYF	TGTGCCTGGAGTGTAAAGGGGGCGAGGGACGAGCAGTACTTC
TRBJ2-7	TRBD1	TRBV11-3	NA	CASSIDGQGEAYEQYF	TGTGCCAGCAGCATAGACGGACAGGGAGAAGCCTACGAGCAGTACTTC
TRBJ2-2	NA	TRBV7-9	NA	CASSLFQGTGELFF	TGTGCCAGCAGCTTATTTCAGGGTACCGGGGAGCTGTTTTTT
TRBJ2-2	NA	TRBV5-1	NA	CASSLNPWGGELFF	TGCGCCAGCAGCTTAAACCCTTGGGGGGGGGAGCTGTTTTTT
TRBJ1-1	NA	TRBV9	once	CASSVDHKLNTEAFF	TGTGCCAGCAGCGTAGATCACAAACTAAACACTGAAGCTTTCTTT
TRBJ2-2	TRBD2	TRBV19	few	CASSRGLAGELFF	TGTGCCAGTAGTAGAGGACTAGCCGGGGAGCTGTTTTTT
TRBJ2-7	NA	TRBV5-5	NA	CASSMVGRSYEQYF	TGTGCCAGCAGCATGGTGGGTCGTTCCTACGAGCAGTACTTC
TRBJ2-5	TRBD2	TRBV13	NA	CASSYRLAGEETQYF	TGTGCCAGCAGCTACCGACTAGCGGGAGAAGAGACCCAGTACTTC
TRBJ2-3	TRBD2	TRBV19	NA	CASSPGLAVGTQYF	TGTGCCAGTAGTCCCGGACTAGCTGTCGGTACGCAGTATTTT
TRBJ1-2	NA	TRBV5-5	NA	CASSLREPEKINGYTF	TGTGCCAGCAGCTTGAGGGAGCCAGAAAAGATTAATGGCTACACCTTC
TRBJ2-1	NA	TRBV4-3	once	CASSPGTVAEQFF	TGCGCCAGCAGCCCGGGCACCGTCGCTGAGCAGTTCTTC
TRBJ2-2	NA	TRBV27	few	CASSLNQAGELFF	TGTGCCAGCAGTTTAAATCAGGCCGGGGAGCTGTTTTTT
TRBJ2-5	TRBD2	TRBV5-6	few	CASSLRLAAPETQYF	TGTGCCAGCAGCTTGCGGCTAGCGGCCCCAGAGACCCAGTACTTC
TRBJ2-7	TRBD1	TRBV4-3	NA	CASSPGQEAYEQYF	TGCGCCAGCAGCCCAGGACAGGAGGCCTACGAGCAGTACTTC
TRBJ2-1	TRBD1	TRBV14	NA	CASSDGTALNEQFF	TGTGCCAGCAGCGATGGGACAGCCCTCAATGAGCAGTTCTTC
TRBJ1-1	NA	TRBV19	NA	CASSVQRNTEAFF	TGTGCCAGTAGCGTACAGAGGAACACTGAAGCTTTCTTT
TRBJ2-5	TRBD1	TRBV5-1	once	CASRNRGDQETQYF	TGCGCCAGCAGAAACAGGGGGGACCAAGAGACCCAGTACTTC
TRBJ1-5	NA	TRBV7-9	NA	CASSFGTLRDDPQHF	TGTGCCAGCAGCTTCGGAACTCTCAGGGATGATCCCCAGCATTTT
TRBJ2-5	NA	TRBV4-1	NA	CASSQVGGNQETQYF	TGCGCCAGCAGCCAAGTAGGAGGGAACCAAGAGACCCAGTACTTC
TRBJ2-5	NA	TRBV3-1/TRBV3-2	few	CASSGEGSLGGVETQYF	TGTGCCAGCAGCGGCGAGGGTAGCTTAGGTGGCGTGGAGACCCAGTACTTC
TRBJ2-5	NA	TRBV11-2	NA	CASSRDLAETQYF	TGTGCCAGCAGCCGCGACTTAGCTGAGACCCAGTACTTC
TRBJ2-7	NA	TRBV5-4	NA	CASSLGGASSYEQYF	TGTGCCAGCAGCTTGGGAGGGGCCAGCTCCTACGAGCAGTACTTC
TRBJ1-1	NA	TRBV18	NA	CASSPLAYGGLSSTEAFF	TGTGCCAGCTCACCACTTGCGTATGGGGGTTTAAGTAGCACTGAAGCTTTCTTT
TRBJ2-1	TRBD2	TRBV6-5	NA	CATGEIAGGPYEQFF	TGTGCCACCGGGGAAATAGCGGGGGGGCCATATGAGCAGTTCTTC